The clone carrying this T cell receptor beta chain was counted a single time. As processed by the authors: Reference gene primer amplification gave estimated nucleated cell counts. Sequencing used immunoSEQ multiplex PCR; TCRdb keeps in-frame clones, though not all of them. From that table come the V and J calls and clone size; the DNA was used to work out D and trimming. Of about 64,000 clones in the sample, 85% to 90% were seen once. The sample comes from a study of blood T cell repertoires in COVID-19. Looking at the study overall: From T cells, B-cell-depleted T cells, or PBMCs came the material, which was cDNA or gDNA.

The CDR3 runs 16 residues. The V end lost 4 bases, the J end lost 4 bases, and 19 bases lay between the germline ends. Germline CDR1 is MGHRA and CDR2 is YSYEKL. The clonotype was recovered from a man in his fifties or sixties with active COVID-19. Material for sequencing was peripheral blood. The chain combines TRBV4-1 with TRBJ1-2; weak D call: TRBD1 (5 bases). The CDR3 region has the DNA TGCGCCAGCAGCCGGGGCCCAGCCTCATCGGGCTATGGCTACACCTTC. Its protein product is CASSRGPASSGYGYTF.